This T cell receptor (beta chain) was obtained from a study of shared clonotypes between healthy human individuals. Method: immunoSEQ multiplex PCR; TCRdb's copy keeps in-frame clones and lacks some. There are about 2 million clones in the sample; approximately 95% occur only once, and 0.1% to 0.15% lies in the top ten. This CDR3 has 16 residues. Germline V gives CDR1 SGHTA, CDR2 FQGNSA. V lost 2 bases, J lost 2 bases, and 5 bases stayed unmatched. The chain employs TRBV7-2 and TRBJ1-5; TRBD1 agrees at 8 bases. The sequencing sample was made of naive CD4+ T cells sorted from blood. As for subset: CD45RA+ positively selected. This TCR derives from a man younger than 35 in good health. The CDR3 DNA follows: TGTGCCAGCAGCTTACAGGGGGCGAGCGGCAATCAGCCCCAGCATTTT. Its protein product is CASSLQGASGNQPQHF.